This TCR beta chain was retrieved from a study of blood T cell repertoires in COVID-19. The germline CDR1 and CDR2 sequences are MNHEY and SVGEGT. The CDR3 is made up of 17 amino acids. V was shortened by 4 bases and J by 4 bases, with 23 bases between the two germline ends. Repertoires were generated with immunoSEQ multiplex PCR, while TCRdb's copy carries only in-frame clones and drops some. The data hold 70,000 to 85,000 clones, with more than 90% observed a single time. The sample was peripheral blood. The chain combines TRBV6-2 or TRBV6-3 with TRBJ2-7, with D possibly matching TRBD2 (7 bases). This sequence was found in a human donor in a cohort sampled during active COVID-19. CDR3 amino acids: CASSWGGGWTAIYEQYF. The CDR3 DNA reads TGTGCCAGCAGTTGGGGCGGGGGTTGGACAGCCATTTACGAGCAGTACTTC.